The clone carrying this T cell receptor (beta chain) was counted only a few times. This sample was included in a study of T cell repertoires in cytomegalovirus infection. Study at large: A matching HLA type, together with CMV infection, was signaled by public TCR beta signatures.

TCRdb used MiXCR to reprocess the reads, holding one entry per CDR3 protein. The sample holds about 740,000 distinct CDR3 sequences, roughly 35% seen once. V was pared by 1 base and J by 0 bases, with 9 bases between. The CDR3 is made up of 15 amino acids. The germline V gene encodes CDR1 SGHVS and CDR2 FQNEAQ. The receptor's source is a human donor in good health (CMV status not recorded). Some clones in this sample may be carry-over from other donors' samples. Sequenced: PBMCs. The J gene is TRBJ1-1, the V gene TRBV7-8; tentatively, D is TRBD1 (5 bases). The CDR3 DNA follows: TGTGCCAGCAGCTTAGAGGGACGGCTGAACACTGAAGCTTTCTTT. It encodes CASSLEGRLNTEAFF.